This T cell receptor (beta chain) was profiled in a study of shared clonotypes between healthy human individuals. Broader study findings: Exclusively blood specimens were collected; tissue repertoires likely differ.

Produced via immunoSEQ multiplex PCR; TCRdb's table is partial and in-frame only. This table holds about 480,000 clones, 75% to 80% found once. This clone was seen once. The antigen is undetermined. With 5 bases clipped from V and 7 bases from J, the junction kept 16 bases outside the gene matches. Germline V gene lookup returns CDR1 SGHVS and CDR2 FQNEAQ. The CDR3 extends over 17 amino acids. The genes are TRBV7-8 and TRBJ2-2; TRBD1 matches at 7 bases. Sequencing used PBMCs. This receptor was taken from a middle-aged woman in good health. Some clones in this sample may be carry-over from other donors' samples. The DNA for the CDR3 is TGTGCCAGCAGCCCGACAGGGATGAGACGGCCGGGCGGGGAGCTGTTTTTT. It codes for CASSPTGMRRPGGELFF.